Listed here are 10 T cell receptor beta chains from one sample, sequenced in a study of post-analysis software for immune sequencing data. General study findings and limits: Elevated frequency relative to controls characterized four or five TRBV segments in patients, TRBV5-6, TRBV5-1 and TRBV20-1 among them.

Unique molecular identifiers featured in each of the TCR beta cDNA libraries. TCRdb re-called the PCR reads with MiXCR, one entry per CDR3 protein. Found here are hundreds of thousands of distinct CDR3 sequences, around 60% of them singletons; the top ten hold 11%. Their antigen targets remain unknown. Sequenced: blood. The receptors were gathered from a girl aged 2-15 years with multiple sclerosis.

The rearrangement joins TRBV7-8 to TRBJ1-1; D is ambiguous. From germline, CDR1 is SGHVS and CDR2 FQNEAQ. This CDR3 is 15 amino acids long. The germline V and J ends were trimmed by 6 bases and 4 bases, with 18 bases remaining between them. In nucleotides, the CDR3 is TGTGCCAGCAGTCCCTCGAGGACCAAAGGCACTGAAGCTTTCTTT. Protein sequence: CASSPSRTKGTEAFF.

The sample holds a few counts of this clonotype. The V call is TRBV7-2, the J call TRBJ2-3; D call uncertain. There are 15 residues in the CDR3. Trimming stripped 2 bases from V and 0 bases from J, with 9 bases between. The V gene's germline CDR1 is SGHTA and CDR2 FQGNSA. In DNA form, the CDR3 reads TGTGCCAGCAGCTTAATTGGACGGAGCACAGATACGCAGTATTTT. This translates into CASSLIGRSTDTQYF.

The CDR3 is CASSFPRENTEAFF. CDR3 DNA sequence: TGTGCCAGCAGCTTTCCTAGAGAGAACACTGAAGCTTTCTTT. The V gene is TRBV7-2, the J gene TRBJ1-1; D gene unclear. V lost 3 bases and J 1 base, leaving 9 bases between the germline ends. The germline CDR1 and CDR2 sequences are SGHTA and FQGNSA. CDR3 length equals 14 residues.

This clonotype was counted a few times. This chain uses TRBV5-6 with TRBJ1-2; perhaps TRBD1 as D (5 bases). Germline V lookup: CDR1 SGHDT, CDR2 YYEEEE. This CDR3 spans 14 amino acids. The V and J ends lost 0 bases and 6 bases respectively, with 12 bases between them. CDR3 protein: CASSLGRGSNGYTF. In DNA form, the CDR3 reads TGTGCCAGCAGCTTGGGAAGGGGCTCTAATGGCTACACCTTC.

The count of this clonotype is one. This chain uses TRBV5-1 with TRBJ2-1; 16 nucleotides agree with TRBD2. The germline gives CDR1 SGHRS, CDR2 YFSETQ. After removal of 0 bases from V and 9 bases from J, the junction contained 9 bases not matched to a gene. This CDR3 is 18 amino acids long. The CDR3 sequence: CASSLEPGLAGGLAEQFF. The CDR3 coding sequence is TGCGCCAGCAGCTTGGAGCCGGGACTAGCGGGAGGGTTAGCTGAGCAGTTCTTC.

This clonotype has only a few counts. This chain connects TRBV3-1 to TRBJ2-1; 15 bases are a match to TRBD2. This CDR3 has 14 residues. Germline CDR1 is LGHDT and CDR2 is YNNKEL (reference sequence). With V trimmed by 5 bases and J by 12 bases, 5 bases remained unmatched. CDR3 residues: CASSGTSGGRGQFF. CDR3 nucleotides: TGTGCCAGCAGCGGGACTAGCGGGGGGCGTGGGCAGTTCTTC.

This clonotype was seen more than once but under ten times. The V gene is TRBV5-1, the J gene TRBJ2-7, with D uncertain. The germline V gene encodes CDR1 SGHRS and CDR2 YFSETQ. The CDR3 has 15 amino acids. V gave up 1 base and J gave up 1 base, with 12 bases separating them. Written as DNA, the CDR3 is TGCGCCAGCAGCTTGAGGATGTCAGCTTCCTACGAGCAGTACTTC. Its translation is CASSLRMSASYEQYF. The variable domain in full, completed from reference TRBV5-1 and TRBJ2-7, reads KAGVTQTPRYLIKTRGQQVTLSCSPISGHRSVSWYQQTPGQGLQFLFEYFSETQRNKGNFPGRFSGRQFSNSRSEMNVSTLELGDSALYLCASSLRMSASYEQYFGPGTRLTVT.

CDR3 coding DNA: TGCGCCAGCAGCCCAGCCGGGACAGGGGGCAAGAATGAGCAGTTCTTC. As protein: CASSPAGTGGKNEQFF. The rearrangement joins TRBV5-1 to TRBJ2-1; 12 nucleotides align to TRBD1. Germline loops: CDR1 SGHRS, CDR2 YFSETQ. V was pared by 4 bases and J by 7 bases, with 9 bases of the junction left unmatched. This CDR3 is built from 16 residues.

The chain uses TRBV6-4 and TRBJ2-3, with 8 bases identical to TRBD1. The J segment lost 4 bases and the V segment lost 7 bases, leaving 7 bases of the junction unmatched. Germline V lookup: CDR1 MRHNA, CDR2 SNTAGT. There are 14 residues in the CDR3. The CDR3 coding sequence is TGTGCCAGCAAGGGGGACAGGCTGGCAGATACGCAGTATTTT. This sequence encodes CASKGDRLADTQYF.

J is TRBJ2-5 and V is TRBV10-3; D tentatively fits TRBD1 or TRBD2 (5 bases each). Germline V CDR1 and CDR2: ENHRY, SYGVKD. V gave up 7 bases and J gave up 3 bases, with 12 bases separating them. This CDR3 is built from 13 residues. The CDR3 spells CAITSGPEETQYF. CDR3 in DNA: TGTGCCATCACCTCGGGACCAGAAGAGACCCAGTACTTC.